Below are 4 T cell receptor beta chains sequenced from a single sample in a study of CD8+CD57+ T cells in acquired aplastic anemia. Genomic DNA provided the template from which TCR beta VDJ and CDR3 profiles were obtained. Each CDR3 protein is one row after TCRdb ran MiXCR on the reads. The sample lists some 180,000 distinct CDR3 sequences, less than 65% seen once, with roughly 43% in the top ten. Those patients picked for sequencing had displayed CD8+CD57+ cell expansion on flow cytometry. Sequencing was carried out using sorted CD4+, CD8+, or CD8+CD57+ T cells (not recorded which) from PBMCs. These receptors were collected from a human donor with aplastic anemia.

J is TRBJ1-2 and V is TRBV19; 7 bases agree with TRBD1. The length of the CDR3 is 15 residues. Looked up from germline, CDR1 is LNHDA and CDR2 is SQIVND (reference sequence). V lost 9 bases to trimming and J lost 4 bases; unmatched junction nucleotides: 14. CDR3 sequence: CASSSHLGGGYGYTF. Here the CDR3 DNA reads TGTGCCAGCAGCTCCCACCTAGGGGGCGGCTATGGCTACACCTTC.

The genes are TRBV2 and TRBJ2-1; D possibly corresponds to TRBD2 (6 bases). Germline CDR1 reads SNHLY; CDR2 reads FYNNEI. CDR3 length: 15 residues. V lost 5 bases and J 6 bases, leaving 17 bases between the germline ends. CDR3 DNA sequence: TGTGCCAGCAGTCCTCCGTGGGGGGTGGGCAATGAGCAGTTCTTC. This gives the protein CASSPPWGVGNEQFF.

The rearrangement uses TRBV24-1 and TRBJ1-1, with D unclear. The germline V and J ends were trimmed by 8 bases and 0 bases, with 12 bases remaining between them. This CDR3 contains 14 residues. Germline CDR1 and CDR2: KGHDR and SFDVKD. CDR3 DNA sequence: TGTGCCACCATAGTGACACCCATGAACACTGAAGCTTTCTTT. It codes for CATIVTPMNTEAFF.

The CDR3 region is CASSVDRSSYEQYF. CDR3 in DNA: TGTGCCAGCAGCGTAGATAGAAGCTCCTACGAGCAGTACTTC. The rearrangement links TRBV9 to TRBJ2-7; D not resolved. V shed 0 bases and J shed 0 bases, with 7 bases lying between them. Per the germline V gene, CDR1 is SGDLS and CDR2 is YYNGEE. The CDR3 length is 14 residues.